The 14 T cell receptor beta chains given below trace back to one sample, sequenced in a study of shared clonotypes between healthy human individuals. CD8 cells classed as naive were CD45RO-negative and positively selected for CCR7, excluding terminally differentiated effector memory CD45RA+ cells. Assay: immunoSEQ multiplex PCR; the TCRdb copy retains only in-frame clones and omits some. There are roughly 770,000 clones in the sample; around 96% occur only once, and less than 0.25% lies in the top ten. Sequenced material: naive CD8+ T cells sorted from blood. All receptors derive from a man aged 25 to 40 in good health.

The chain is built from TRBV13 and TRBJ2-5; D call uncertain. The CDR3 consists of 14 residues. Germline V gene data show CDR1 as PRHDT and CDR2 as FYEKMQ (reference sequence). The V gene lost 3 bases and the J gene lost 2 bases, with 10 bases spanning the gap. The CDR3 sequence is CASSLRLGQETQYF. DNA of the CDR3: TGTGCCAGCAGCTTGAGGTTAGGGCAAGAGACCCAGTACTTC.

The chain combines TRBV27 with TRBJ1-1; D is unclear. V was cut by 3 bases and J by 6 bases, with 11 bases left in between. The CDR3 sequence is 13 residues long. Germline CDR1 reads MNHEY; CDR2 reads SMNVEV (reference sequence). CDR3 coding DNA: TGTGCCAGCAGTTTTGTGGGTGGCTCTGAAGCTTTCTTT. Protein sequence: CASSFVGGSEAFF.

The J gene is TRBJ2-5, the V gene TRBV29-1; 8 positions match TRBD2. Germline V CDR1 and CDR2: SQVTM, ANQGSEA. There are 13 residues in the CDR3. Losses at the gene ends were 2 bases for V and 2 bases for J; bases not matched to a gene: 1. In DNA, the CDR3 is TGCAGCGTTGAAATAGCGGGGCAAGAGACCCAGTACTTC. Translating gives CSVEIAGQETQYF.

For the CDR3, the DNA is TGTGCCAGCAACCAAAGGACGGCCCACACTGAAGCTTTCTTT. This gives the protein CASNQRTAHTEAFF. The chain combines TRBV6-6 with TRBJ1-1; D is undetermined. Germline V gives CDR1 MNHNY, CDR2 SVGAGI (reference sequence). V lost 7 bases to trimming and J lost 3 bases, with 15 bases between them. The CDR3 is made up of 14 amino acids.

This chain joins TRBV15 and TRBJ2-3; 10 bases line up with TRBD2. V lost 5 bases and J lost 2; bases outside the gene matches: 10. Germline V gene lookup returns CDR1 LNHNV and CDR2 YYDKDF (reference sequence). There are 17 residues in the CDR3. CDR3 sequence (DNA): TGTGCCACCAGCGAGGGGGCGGGACTAGCGAACACAGATACGCAGTATTTT. Protein product: CATSEGAGLANTDTQYF. The complete variable domain, with remaining parts taken from reference TRBV15 and TRBJ2-3, reads DAMVIQNPRYQVTQFGKPVTLSCSQTLNHNVMYWYQQKSSQAPKLLFHYYDKDFNNEADTPDNFQSRRPNTSFCFLDIRSPGLGDTAMYLCATSEGAGLANTDTQYFGPGTRLTVL.

In its sample, this clone was seen a few times. V gene TRBV7-9 combines with J gene TRBJ1-3, with a weak D call TRBD1 (6 bases). Trimming removed 2 bases at V and 6 bases at J, with 14 bases between. CDR1 is SEHNR and CDR2 is FQNEAQ in the germline V gene (reference sequence). The CDR3 spans 15 residues. The CDR3 bases are TGTGCCAGCAGCTTATTCGCAGGGGCCGAAAACACCATATATTTT. It yields the protein CASSLFAGAENTIYF. Drawing the rest from reference TRBV7-9 and TRBJ1-3, the complete variable domain is DTGVSQNPRHKITKRGQNVTFRCDPISEHNRLYWYRQTLGQGPEFLTYFQNEAQLEKSRLLSDRFSAERPKGSFSTLEIQRTEQGDSAMYLCASSLFAGAENTIYFGEGSWLTVV.

This chain links TRBV27 with TRBJ2-1, with 8 positions matching TRBD2. There are 17 residues in the CDR3. Trimming cost V 0 bases and J 5 bases; bases outside gene matches: 9. The germline CDR1 and CDR2 sequences are MNHEY and SMNVEV (reference sequence). CDR3 in amino acids: CASSLSSGSPRDNEQFF. CDR3 DNA: TGTGCCAGCAGTTTATCGAGCGGGAGTCCCCGGGACAATGAGCAGTTCTTC.

The chain carries TRBV29-1 and TRBJ1-2; the match to TRBD1 covers 7 bases. Germline lookup yields CDR1 SQVTM and CDR2 ANQGSEA. The length of the CDR3 is 14 residues. V dropped 4 bases and J dropped 4; count of bases not matched to a gene: 9. The chain's CDR3 is CSVVDRDRFYGYTF. The CDR3 nucleotides read TGCAGCGTTGTCGATCGGGACAGATTCTATGGCTACACCTTC. Full variable domain (rest looked up from reference TRBV29-1 and TRBJ1-2): SAVISQKPSRDICQRGTSLTIQCQVDSQVTMMFWYRQQPGQSLTLIATANQGSEATYESGFVIDKFPISRPNLTFSTLTVSNMSPEDSSIYLCSVVDRDRFYGYTFGSGTRLTVV.

The V and J genes are TRBV27 and TRBJ2-7; 10 bases are a match to TRBD2. In germline, CDR1 is MNHEY, CDR2 SMNVEV (reference sequence). Trimming cost V 5 bases and J 4 bases; bases outside gene matches: 11. The CDR3 totals 16 residues. The CDR3, as DNA: TGTGCCAGCAGTCCCGGACGACTAGCGGGTGCGTACGAGCAGTACTTC. This encodes CASSPGRLAGAYEQYF.

V is TRBV7-8 and J is TRBJ2-7; D possibly corresponds to TRBD1 (6 bases). CDR3 length: 15 amino acids. With 5 bases removed from V and 4 bases from J, the gap between germline ends came to 18 bases. The germline gives CDR1 SGHVS, CDR2 FQNEAQ. In DNA form, the CDR3 reads TGTGCCAGCAGCGTCAGGGGAAAGGGGCTATACGAGCAGTACTTC. Protein: CASSVRGKGLYEQYF.

The chain uses TRBV5-1 and TRBJ2-1; possible D gene TRBD1, 6 bases. V dropped 0 bases and J dropped 3 bases, with 13 bases sitting between them. Looked up from germline, CDR1 is SGHRS and CDR2 is YFSETQ. This CDR3 has 16 residues. The CDR3 is CASSLVGPTGYNEQFF. The CDR3 nucleotides are TGCGCCAGCAGCTTGGTTGGACCGACAGGCTACAATGAGCAGTTCTTC.

The chain employs TRBV29-1 and TRBJ2-7; 11 nucleotides align to TRBD1. In germline, CDR1 is SQVTM, CDR2 ANQGSEA. This CDR3 comprises 12 residues. Unmatched junction bases numbered 3, after V lost 5 bases and J lost 6 bases. The CDR3 sequence is CSVTGTGGEQYF. CDR3 nucleotides: TGCAGCGTTACCGGGACAGGGGGCGAGCAGTACTTC.

This clone was detected once. CDR3 amino acids: CASSVENQETQYF. The CDR3 DNA is TGTGCCAGCAGCGTCGAAAACCAAGAGACCCAGTACTTC. V gene TRBV13 combines with J gene TRBJ2-5; D ambiguous. Trimming took off 5 bases at V and 0 bases at J, with 7 bases between the two ends. There are 13 residues in the CDR3. Germline assignment: CDR1 PRHDT and CDR2 FYEKMQ (reference sequence).

The chain employs TRBV7-6 and TRBJ2-3; D might be TRBD2 (6 bases). This CDR3 has 16 amino acids. The V gene's germline CDR1 is SGHVS and CDR2 FNYEAQ. V was shortened by 4 bases and J by 4 bases, with 18 bases between the two germline ends. The CDR3 DNA reads as TGTGCCAGCAGCTCGCCCCCCGCGGGAACGGCAGATACGCAGTATTTT. Amino acid sequence: CASSSPPAGTADTQYF.